These 15 T cell receptor beta chains originate from one sample sequenced in a study of T-cell reconstitution after alpha-beta-depleted transplantation in children. Library preparation (for TCRbeta) was performed with unique molecular identifiers. TCRdb re-called the PCR reads through MiXCR, storing one row per CDR3 protein. The repertoire holds 700,000 to 950,000 distinct CDR3 sequences, with 15% to 20% as singletons. Source: PBMCs, mostly from graft donor cells, taken 360 days after TCRalphabeta/CD19-depleted stem cell transplant. The receptors come from a male patient under 18 who had a stem cell transplant for acute lymphoblastic leukemia, so the T cells may come from the graft donor.

The chain recombines TRBV4-1 with TRBJ2-7; 7 bases align to TRBD1. The CDR3 has 15 residues. Germline V gene lookup returns CDR1 MGHRA and CDR2 YSYEKL. J was trimmed by 3 bases and V by 1 base; bases with no gene match: 6. The CDR3 region has the DNA TGCGCCAGCAGCCAAGCGGCGAGACAGGGCTACGAGCAGTACTTC. Translated: CASSQAARQGYEQYF.

V usage is TRBV10-3 and J usage is TRBJ2-7, with D hard to call. Trimming cost V 6 bases and J 4 bases, with 7 bases left between them. The CDR3 runs to 11 residues. The germline gives CDR1 ENHRY, CDR2 SYGVKD. The CDR3 nucleotides are TGTGCCATCAGGGCGGCGTACGAGCAGTACTTC. It encodes CAIRAAYEQYF.

This clonotype has at least ten counts. V and J are TRBV29-1 and TRBJ2-1; D remains ambiguous. CDR1 and CDR2 (germline): SQVTM, ANQGSEA. CDR3 size: 14 residues. The V gene lost 4 bases and the J gene lost 0 bases, with 10 bases spanning the gap. The CDR3 is CSVAIPGSYNEQFF. CDR3 DNA: TGCAGCGTTGCCATTCCGGGCTCCTACAATGAGCAGTTCTTC.

CDR3 protein: CASSFSLAGTGFYEQYF. The CDR3 coding sequence is TGTGCCAGCAGCTTTTCCTTAGCCGGGACAGGGTTCTACGAGCAGTACTTC. This rearrangement joins TRBV7-2 to TRBJ2-7, with 9 positions matching TRBD1. The CDR3 loop spans 17 amino acids. The germline CDR1 and CDR2 sequences are SGHTA and FQGNSA. Trimming took 3 bases from V and 3 from J; bases not matched to a gene: 12.

This clonotype was seen a handful of times. The chain joins TRBV12-3 or TRBV12-4 to TRBJ2-5; perhaps TRBD1 as D (5 bases). The germline V and J ends were trimmed by 0 bases and 5 bases, with 10 bases remaining between them. This CDR3 comprises 14 residues. CDR3 amino acids: CASSLAQGSETQYF. CDR3 nucleotides: TGTGCCAGCAGTTTAGCCCAGGGATCGGAGACCCAGTACTTC.

The chain uses TRBV19 and TRBJ2-2; perhaps TRBD1 as D (6 bases). Looked up from germline, CDR1 is LNHDA and CDR2 is SQIVND (reference sequence). Trimming took off 7 bases at V and 4 bases at J, with 16 bases between the two ends. The CDR3 is made up of 15 amino acids. The CDR3 coding sequence is TGTGCCAGTACCCGAATCCAGGGGACCACCGGGGAGCTGTTTTTT. It encodes CASTRIQGTTGELFF.

The CDR3 region has the DNA TGTGCCAGCTCACCACCTGCCAGGCCTCTCTCCTACGAGCAGTACTTC. Translated, it gives CASSPPARPLSYEQYF. The chain is built from TRBV18 and TRBJ2-7; D gene ambiguous. CDR3 length: 16 residues. The V gene lost 0 bases and the J gene lost 0 bases, with 12 bases spanning the gap. Germline V gene lookup returns CDR1 KGHSH and CDR2 LQKENI.

This rearrangement joins TRBV12-3 or TRBV12-4 to TRBJ1-3; possible D gene TRBD1, 5 bases. The CDR3 contains 15 residues. The V gene lost 5 bases and the J gene lost 0 bases, with 11 bases spanning the gap. CDR3 sequence (DNA): TGTGCCAGCAGTGTCGCGGGGCCCTCTGGAAACACCATATATTTT. This gives the protein CASSVAGPSGNTIYF.

This clonotype was picked up a small number of times. The chain combines TRBV20-1 with TRBJ2-7; TRBD2 matches at 10 bases. This CDR3 has 14 amino acids. Germline trimming cut 6 bases from V and 4 bases from J; bases unmatched to any gene: 9. Germline V gene sequence: CDR1 DFQATT, CDR2 SNEGSKA (reference sequence). CDR3 in DNA: TGCAGTGCCCTCCTCCCGACTAGCGGGTACGAGCAGTACTTC. Amino acid sequence: CSALLPTSGYEQYF.

The chain recombines TRBV6-5 with TRBJ2-5; D gene ambiguous. Trimming shortened V by 7 bases and J by 6 bases, and 9 bases separated the two germline ends. This CDR3 is 11 amino acids long. CDR1 and CDR2 from the germline V gene are MNHEY and SVGAGI. The CDR3 DNA sequence: TGTGCCAGCACGCACGGAAAGACCCAGTACTTC. This codes for CASTHGKTQYF.

The rearrangement links TRBV29-1 to TRBJ2-1; either TRBD1 or TRBD2 may supply D (7 bases each). Germline loops: CDR1 SQVTM, CDR2 ANQGSEA. The CDR3 extends over 13 amino acids. Trimming pared 7 bases from V and 9 bases from J, leaving 19 bases between. As DNA, the CDR3 is TGCAGCGCTGGGGAGGGGGCGGAGGGTGAGCAGTTCTTC. Protein: CSAGEGAEGEQFF.

This clonotype was seen a few times. The V call is TRBV20-1, the J call TRBJ1-2; no firm D call. Trimming shortened V by 0 bases and J by 7 bases, and 6 bases separated the two germline ends. CDR3 length: 11 amino acids. Germline V gene lookup returns CDR1 DFQATT and CDR2 SNEGSKA (reference sequence). DNA of the CDR3: TGCAGTGCTAGAGAGCGTGCTGGCTACACCTTC. Its protein is CSARERAGYTF.

Many counts were recorded for this clonotype. The genes are TRBV27 and TRBJ2-7; 8 bases fit TRBD2. The germline V gene encodes CDR1 MNHEY and CDR2 SMNVEV (reference sequence). J was trimmed by 4 bases and V by 4 bases; bases with no gene match: 9. The CDR3 spans 15 residues. The CDR3 sequence: CASSSTAGRGYEQYF. Written as DNA, the CDR3 is TGTGCCAGCAGTTCAACCGCCGGGAGGGGGTACGAGCAGTACTTC.

The rearrangement joins TRBV27 to TRBJ2-7, with TRBD1 identical over 9 bases. This CDR3 has 14 amino acids. V dropped 5 bases and J dropped 2; count of bases not matched to a gene: 4. Germline V lookup: CDR1 MNHEY, CDR2 SMNVEV (reference sequence). The DNA of the CDR3 is TGTGCCAGCAGTCACTGGGACAGGGCCTACGAGCAGTACTTC. It encodes CASSHWDRAYEQYF.

In its sample, this clonotype was seen a few times. The gene calls are TRBV9 and TRBJ2-5, with TRBD1 matching 7 bases. Germline CDR1 is SGDLS and CDR2 is YYNGEE. The CDR3 totals 15 residues. V shed 3 bases, J shed 2 bases, and the junction held 7 bases outside the gene matches. The chain's CDR3 is CASSDGTALQETQYF. CDR3 sequence (DNA): TGTGCCAGCAGCGACGGGACAGCCTTGCAAGAGACCCAGTACTTC.